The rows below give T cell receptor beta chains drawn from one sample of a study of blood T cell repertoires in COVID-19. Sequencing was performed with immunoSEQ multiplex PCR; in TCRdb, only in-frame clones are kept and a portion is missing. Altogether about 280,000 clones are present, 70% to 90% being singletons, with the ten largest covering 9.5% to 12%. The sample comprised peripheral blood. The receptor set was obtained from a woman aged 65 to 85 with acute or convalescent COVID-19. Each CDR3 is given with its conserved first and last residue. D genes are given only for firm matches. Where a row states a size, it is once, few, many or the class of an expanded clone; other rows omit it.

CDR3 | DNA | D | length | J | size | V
CASRLMGNQPQHF | TGTGCCAGCAGACTAATGGGCAATCAGCCCCAGCATTTT | NA | 13 | TRBJ1-5 | few | TRBV2
CAISVTGTDDGYTF | TGTGCCATCAGTGTCACCGGGACAGATGACGGCTACACCTTC | TRBD1 | 14 | TRBJ1-2 | NA | TRBV10-3
CASSGGGLGTEAFF | TGCGCCAGCAGTGGTGGCGGGCTAGGCACTGAAGCTTTCTTT | NA | 14 | TRBJ1-1 | NA | TRBV10-2
CSVEVVFGGELFF | TGCAGCGTTGAAGTGGTATTCGGGGGGGAGCTGTTTTTT | NA | 13 | TRBJ2-2 | NA | TRBV29-1
CASSPTGGNEQFF | TGTGCCAGCTCACCAACCGGAGGGAATGAGCAGTTCTTC | NA | 13 | TRBJ2-1 | NA | TRBV18
CASSGRRGGDGYTF | TGTGCCAGCAGTGGTAGGAGGGGGGGCGATGGCTACACCTTC | NA | 14 | TRBJ1-2 | NA | TRBV25-1
CASSLGSGTGGSPLHF | TGTGCCAGCAGCTTAGGCTCCGGGACAGGGGGATCACCCCTCCACTTT | TRBD1 | 16 | TRBJ1-6 | NA | TRBV7-8
CASRTGQRGGSPLHF | TGTGCCAGCAGGACAGGGCAACGGGGAGGTTCACCCCTCCACTTT | TRBD1 | 15 | TRBJ1-6 | few | TRBV2
CASDSYNEQFF | TGTGCCAGTGACTCGTACAATGAGCAGTTCTTC | NA | 11 | TRBJ2-1 | NA | TRBV2
CASSQGGNQPQHF | TGTGCCAGCAGCCAAGGCGGGAATCAGCCCCAGCATTTT | NA | 13 | TRBJ1-5 | NA | TRBV3-1/TRBV3-2
CASSLQGSREKLFF | TGTGCCAGCAGCCTACAGGGGAGTCGTGAAAAACTGTTTTTT | TRBD1 | 14 | TRBJ1-4 | once | TRBV5-5
CSASALRGGAGELFF | TGCAGTGCTAGTGCGTTGCGGGGGGGCGCCGGGGAGCTGTTTTTT | TRBD2 | 15 | TRBJ2-2 | NA | TRBV20-1
CASSLEGLAVSNEQFF | TGTGCCAGCAGCTTAGAAGGACTAGCAGTGTCGAATGAGCAGTTCTTC | TRBD2 | 16 | TRBJ2-1 | NA | TRBV7-4
CASSYNLNYGYTF | TGTGCCAGCAGTTACAATCTTAACTATGGCTACACCTTC | NA | 13 | TRBJ1-2 | NA | TRBV6-5
CASSLSGGLGNEQFF | TGTGCCAGCAGCTTATCGGGGGGCCTAGGGAATGAGCAGTTCTTC | NA | 15 | TRBJ2-1 | NA | TRBV7-8
CASSLDSGSGNTIYF | TGTGCCAGCAGCTTGGACAGCGGCTCTGGAAACACCATATATTTT | NA | 15 | TRBJ1-3 | NA | TRBV5-4
CASTGGGNTEAFF | TGTGCCAGCACCGGGGGGGGGAACACTGAAGCTTTCTTT | NA | 13 | TRBJ1-1 | NA | TRBV2
CASSRIRQGQTTQYF | TGTGCCAGCAGCAGGATCCGACAGGGACAGACTACGCAGTATTTT | TRBD1 | 15 | TRBJ2-3 | NA | TRBV9
CAAGGSRGGNQPQHF | TGTGCCGCTGGGGGAAGCAGGGGTGGCAATCAGCCCCAGCATTTT | NA | 15 | TRBJ1-5 | NA | TRBV24-1
CASSLLGGGPFFYTF | TGCGCCAGCAGCTTGTTGGGCGGAGGCCCGTTTTTCTACACCTTC | NA | 15 | TRBJ1-2 | NA | TRBV5-1
CASRLGGDHSPLHF | TGTGCCTCACGCCTCGGCGGGGATCATTCACCCCTCCACTTT | NA | 14 | TRBJ1-6 | NA | TRBV6-5
CASSEVRTAPRMKGNQPQHF | TGTGCCAGCAGTGAAGTGAGGACAGCGCCTAGGATGAAGGGCAATCAGCCCCAGCATTTT | NA | 20 | TRBJ1-5 | NA | TRBV6-1
CASSLTSPTYEQYF | TGCGCCAGCAGCTTGACTAGCCCGACCTACGAGCAGTACTTC | NA | 14 | TRBJ2-7 | NA | TRBV5-1
CASKPGQGGGELFF | TGTGCCAGCAAACCGGGACAGGGTGGCGGGGAGCTGTTTTTT | TRBD1 | 14 | TRBJ2-2 | NA | TRBV6-5
CASSLEGITNEKLFF | TGTGCCAGCAGCTTGGAGGGGATAACTAATGAAAAACTGTTTTTT | NA | 15 | TRBJ1-4 | NA | TRBV5-5
CASRSGAGINTEAFF | TGTGCCAGTAGATCCGGGGCGGGAATAAACACTGAAGCTTTCTTT | NA | 15 | TRBJ1-1 | NA | TRBV19
CASSQSWRLDISPLHF | TGTGCCAGCAGCCAGTCGTGGCGGCTAGATATTTCACCCCTCCACTTT | NA | 16 | TRBJ1-6 | few | TRBV3-1/TRBV3-2
CATSRVSFRGLFEAFF | TGTGCCACCAGCAGAGTTTCATTCAGGGGGCTATTTGAAGCTTTCTTT | TRBD1 | 16 | TRBJ1-1 | NA | TRBV15
CASSPPTRLNEAFF | TGTGCCAGCTCACCCCCGACTCGCTTAAATGAAGCTTTCTTT | NA | 14 | TRBJ1-1 | NA | TRBV18